This note documents a single T cell receptor beta chain sequence. Its antigen remains unidentified. The sample holds other DNA sequences that translate to the same CDR3. The protocol was immunoSEQ multiplex PCR, while the TCRdb copy is restricted to in-frame clones and leaves out a portion. Of 40,000 to 55,000 clones listed, 78% are singletons. This CDR3 spans 13 amino acids. Germline CDR1 and CDR2: GTSNPN and SVGIG (reference sequence). Trimming removed 3 bases from V and 0 bases from J, with 6 bases in between. Regarding time point: cycle 4 day 1 (C4D1), after around six weeks of nivolumab. Each of the patients experienced relapse following autologous stem cell transplantation, and their brentuximab vedotin exposure differed. This sample is drawn from a study of PD-1 blockade in classical Hodgkin lymphoma. Points from the study as a whole: TCR diversity rose significantly by C4D1 in CD4+ but not CD8+ cells.

Sequences were derived from peripheral blood mononuclear cells (PBMCs), sampled before the fourth cycle of nivolumab. The receptor's source is a human donor with classical Hodgkin lymphoma. The J gene is TRBJ1-5, the V gene TRBV30, with D uncertain. The CDR3 DNA follows: TGTGCCTGGAGCCCAGATAGCAATCAGCCCCAGCATTTT. This translates into CAWSPDSNQPQHF.